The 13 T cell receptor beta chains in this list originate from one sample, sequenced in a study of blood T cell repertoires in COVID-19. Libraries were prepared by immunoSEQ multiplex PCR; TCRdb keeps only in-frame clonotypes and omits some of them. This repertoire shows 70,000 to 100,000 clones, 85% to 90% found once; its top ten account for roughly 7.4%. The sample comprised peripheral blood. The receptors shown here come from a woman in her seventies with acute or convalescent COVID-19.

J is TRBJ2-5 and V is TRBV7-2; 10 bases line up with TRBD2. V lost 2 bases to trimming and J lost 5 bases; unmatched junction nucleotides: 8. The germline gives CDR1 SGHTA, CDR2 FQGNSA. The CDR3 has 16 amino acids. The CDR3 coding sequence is TGTGCCAGCAGCTTAAGTTCTAGCGGGGGTCAGGAGACCCAGTACTTC. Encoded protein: CASSLSSSGGQETQYF.

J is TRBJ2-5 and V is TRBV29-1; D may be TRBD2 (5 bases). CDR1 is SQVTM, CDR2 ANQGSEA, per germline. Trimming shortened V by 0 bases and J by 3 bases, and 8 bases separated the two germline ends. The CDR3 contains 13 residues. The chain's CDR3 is CSVEDLREETQYF. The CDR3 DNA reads TGCAGCGTTGAAGATCTGAGGGAAGAGACCCAGTACTTC.

This CDR3 is CASSLVGTPYEQYF. The CDR3 coding sequence is TGCGCCAGCAGCTTGGTGGGGACACCATACGAGCAGTACTTC. The gene calls are TRBV5-1 and TRBJ2-7; D possibly corresponds to TRBD1 (6 bases). The V and J ends lost 0 bases and 4 bases respectively, with 11 bases between them. CDR1 is SGHRS and CDR2 is YFSETQ in the germline V gene. The CDR3 is made up of 14 amino acids.

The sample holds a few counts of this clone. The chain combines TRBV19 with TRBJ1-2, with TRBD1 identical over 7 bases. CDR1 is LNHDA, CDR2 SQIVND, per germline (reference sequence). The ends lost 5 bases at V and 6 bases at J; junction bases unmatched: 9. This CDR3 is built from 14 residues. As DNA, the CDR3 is TGTGCCAGTAGTTCCGACAGGGTCGGGCATGGCTACACCTTC. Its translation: CASSSDRVGHGYTF.

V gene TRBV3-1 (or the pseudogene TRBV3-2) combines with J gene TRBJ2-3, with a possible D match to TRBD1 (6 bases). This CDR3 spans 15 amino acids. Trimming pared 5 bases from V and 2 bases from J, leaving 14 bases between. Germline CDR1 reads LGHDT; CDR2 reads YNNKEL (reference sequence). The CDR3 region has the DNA TGTGCCAGCAGCGAAACTGGGGACAACACAGATACGCAGTATTTT. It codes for CASSETGDNTDTQYF.

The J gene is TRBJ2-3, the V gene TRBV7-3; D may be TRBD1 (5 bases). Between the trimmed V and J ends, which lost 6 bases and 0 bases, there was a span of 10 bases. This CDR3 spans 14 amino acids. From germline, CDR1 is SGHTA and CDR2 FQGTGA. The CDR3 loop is CASSRGASTDTQYF. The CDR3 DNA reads TGTGCCAGCAGTCGTGGGGCAAGCACAGATACGCAGTATTTT.

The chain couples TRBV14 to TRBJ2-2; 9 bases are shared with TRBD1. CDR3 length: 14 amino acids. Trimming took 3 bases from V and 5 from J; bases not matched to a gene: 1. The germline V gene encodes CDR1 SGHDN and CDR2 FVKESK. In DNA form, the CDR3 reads TGTGCCAGCAGCCAGGACAGGGGAACCGGGGAGCTGTTTTTT. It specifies CASSQDRGTGELFF. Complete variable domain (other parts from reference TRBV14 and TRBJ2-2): EAGVTQFPSHSVIEKGQTVTLRCDPISGHDNLYWYRRVMGKEIKFLLHFVKESKQDESGMPNNRFLAERTGGTYSTLKVQPAELEDSGVYFCASSQDRGTGELFFGEGSRLTVL.

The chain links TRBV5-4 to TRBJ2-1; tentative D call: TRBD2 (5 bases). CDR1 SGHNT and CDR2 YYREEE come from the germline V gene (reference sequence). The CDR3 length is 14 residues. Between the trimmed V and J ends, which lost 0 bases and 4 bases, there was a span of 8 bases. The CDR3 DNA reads TGTGCCAGCAGCTTGGCCCTAGCATACAATGAGCAGTTCTTC. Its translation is CASSLALAYNEQFF.

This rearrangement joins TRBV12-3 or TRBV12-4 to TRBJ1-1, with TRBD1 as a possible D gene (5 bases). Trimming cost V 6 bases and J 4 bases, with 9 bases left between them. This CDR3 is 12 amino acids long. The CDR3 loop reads CASRQGITEAFF. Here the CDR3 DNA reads TGTGCCAGCAGGCAGGGTATCACTGAAGCTTTCTTT.

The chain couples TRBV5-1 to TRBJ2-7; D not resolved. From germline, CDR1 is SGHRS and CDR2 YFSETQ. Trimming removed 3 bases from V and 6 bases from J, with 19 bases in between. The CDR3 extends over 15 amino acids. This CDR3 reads CASSSASTDTGEQYF. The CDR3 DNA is TGCGCCAGCAGCTCCGCTTCCACCGATACGGGCGAGCAGTACTTC.

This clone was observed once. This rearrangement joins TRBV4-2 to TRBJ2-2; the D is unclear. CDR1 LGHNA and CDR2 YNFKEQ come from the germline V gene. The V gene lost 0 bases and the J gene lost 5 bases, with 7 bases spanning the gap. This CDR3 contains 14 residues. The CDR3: CASSQDSRTGELFF. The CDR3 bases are TGTGCCAGCAGCCAAGATAGTAGAACCGGGGAGCTGTTTTTT.

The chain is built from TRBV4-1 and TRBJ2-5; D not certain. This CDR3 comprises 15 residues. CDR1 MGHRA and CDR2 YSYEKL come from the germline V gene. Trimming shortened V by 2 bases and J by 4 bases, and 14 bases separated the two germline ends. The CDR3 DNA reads TGCGCCAGCAGCCAAATAATGACTGTTCGAGAGACCCAGTACTTC. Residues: CASSQIMTVRETQYF.

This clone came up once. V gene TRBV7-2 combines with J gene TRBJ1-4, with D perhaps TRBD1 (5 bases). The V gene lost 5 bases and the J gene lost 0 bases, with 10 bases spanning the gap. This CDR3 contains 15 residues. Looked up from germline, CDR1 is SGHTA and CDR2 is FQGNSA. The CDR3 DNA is TGTGCCAGCAGCGTGGGGGGGGCAACTAATGAAAAACTGTTTTTT. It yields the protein CASSVGGATNEKLFF.